The 2 T cell receptor beta chains below all came from one sample that was sequenced in a study of yellow fever vaccine responses in identical twins. TCRdb re-derived calls from the RT-PCR reads in MiXCR, one entry per CDR3 protein. This sample has a few hundred distinct CDR3 sequences, with around four fifths found just once. Sequenced material: T cells from blood (PBMCs), unsorted or a sorted subset (not recorded which), taken before or after yellow fever vaccination (not recorded which). Every receptor here comes from a female donor who received the yellow fever vaccine.

The V and J genes are TRBV6-2 or TRBV6-3 and TRBJ2-3; 12 positions match TRBD2. Trimming took 5 bases from V and 4 from J; bases not matched to a gene: 13. Germline V lookup: CDR1 MNHEY, CDR2 SVGEGT. This CDR3 has 18 residues. CDR3 residues: CASSPPTSGGHRADTQYF. CDR3 DNA sequence: TGTGCCAGCAGTCCTCCGACTAGCGGGGGCCACAGAGCAGATACGCAGTATTTT.

The table lists this clonotype with a few counts. This chain uses TRBV6-2 or TRBV6-3 with TRBJ1-1; 8 positions agree with TRBD1. There are 16 residues in the CDR3. Per the germline V gene, CDR1 is MNHEY and CDR2 is SVGEGT. Losses at the gene ends were 5 bases for V and 1 base for J; bases not matched to a gene: 9. The CDR3 nucleotides are TGTGCCAGCAGTCACAACAGGGGGACAAGGAACACTGAAGCTTTCTTT. Encoded protein: CASSHNRGTRNTEAFF.